Each of the 7 T cell receptor beta chains below was sequenced from the same sample in a study of T cell repertoires in aging, cancer and after chemotherapy. The template was genomic DNA from peripheral blood, not RNA. A mixed TRB-A/B primer pool amplified rearranged TRB by multiplex touch-down PCR. Using its own MiXCR run on the multiplex PCR reads, TCRdb lists one record per CDR3 protein. The sample carries around 11,000 distinct CDR3 sequences, around two fifths recorded once. The sequenced sample was blood. The receptors were sampled from a human donor in good health.

The rearrangement joins TRBV2 to TRBJ2-3, with D tentatively TRBD1 or TRBD2 (6 bases each). Trimming stripped 6 bases from V and 1 base from J, with 20 bases between. Germline lookup yields CDR1 SNHLY and CDR2 FYNNEI. The CDR3 consists of 17 residues. In DNA, the CDR3 is TGTGCCAGCAGCCGGATAGGGGGGCGCTTTGGCACAGATACGCAGTATTTT. Protein product: CASSRIGGRFGTDTQYF.

The chain employs TRBV18 and TRBJ2-3; 7 positions match TRBD2. The germline V gene has CDR1 KGHSH and CDR2 LQKENI. The CDR3 has 15 amino acids. Losses at the gene ends were 4 bases for V and 2 bases for J; bases not matched to a gene: 6. The CDR3 nucleotides are TGTGCCAGCTCACTCCTAGCGGCCTACACAGATACGCAGTATTTT. Amino acids: CASSLLAAYTDTQYF.

This clonotype occurred a few times. This chain links TRBV12-3 or TRBV12-4 with TRBJ1-2; possible D gene TRBD1, 6 bases. The CDR3 length is 13 residues. CDR3 residues: CASGSGADYGYTF. CDR3 nucleotides: TGTGCTAGTGGTTCAGGGGCCGACTATGGCTACACCTTC.

This clonotype turned up a few times. The chain has TRBV6-6 and TRBJ2-1, with D perhaps matching TRBD1 or TRBD2 (6 bases each). The CDR3 covers 15 residues. CDR1 and CDR2 from the germline V gene are MNHNY and SVGAGI (reference sequence). V was clipped by 7 bases and J by 2 bases, with 15 bases between them. CDR3 amino acids: CASTLRRGAYNEQFF. The CDR3, as DNA: TGTGCCAGCACCCTAAGGAGGGGGGCCTACAATGAGCAGTTCTTC.

This clonotype is a singleton in its sample. This chain uses TRBV6-1 with TRBJ1-1; possibly TRBD1 for D (5 bases). Germline CDR1 reads MNHNS; CDR2 reads SASEGT. Trimming removed 1 base at V and 4 bases at J, with 31 bases between. CDR3 length: 21 residues. The CDR3 reads CASSEVLWGVGEWAASTEAFF. In DNA, the CDR3 is TGTGCCAGCAGTGAAGTGTTGTGGGGGGTTGGTGAATGGGCCGCTAGCACTGAAGCTTTCTTT.

This clonotype occurred a few times. The J gene is TRBJ1-3, the V gene TRBV4-2, with a weak D call TRBD1 (5 bases). Trimming cost V 4 bases and J 0 bases, with 16 bases left between them. The CDR3 length is 17 residues. Germline values: CDR1 LGHNA, CDR2 YNFKEQ. The CDR3 DNA is TGTGCCAGCAGCCGGTTCCGTGAGGGGTTCTCTGGAAACACCATATATTTT. Translating it yields CASSRFREGFSGNTIYF.

The rearrangement uses TRBV29-1 and TRBJ1-4; TRBD1 might be the D (6 bases). Germline assignment: CDR1 SQVTM and CDR2 ANQGSEA. This CDR3 has 13 residues. V shed 6 bases and J shed 5 bases, with 13 bases lying between them. The CDR3 bases are TGCAGCGTAGCGGGACACCGGAATGAAAAACTGTTTTTT. It codes for CSVAGHRNEKLFF.